These 30 T cell receptor beta chains were sequenced from one sample in a study of liver allograft versus peripheral blood T cells (dated by TCRdb to the early 2020s). Background for the entire study: In liver transplant recipients, the study looked at T cell receptor repertoires in the peripheral blood and set them against the repertoires found within the transplanted livers.

Sequencer: Illumina MiSeq. TCRdb trimmed the raw reads at Q25, called clones with MiXCR and kept productive beta chains. Under each unique CDR3 protein, matching rows form one entry showing the most common genes and DNA. This sample gives around 6,400 distinct CDR3 sequences in total; 15% to 20% of them show up just once. About 3% of the sample comes from the top ten. These receptors came from a human patient who had a liver transplant. Where a transplant has occurred, the graft donor may have supplied some of the T cells.

The rearrangement joins TRBV6-6 to TRBJ2-1; no reliable D call. Germline V gives CDR1 MNHNY, CDR2 SVGAGI (reference sequence). The CDR3 runs to 16 residues. V was trimmed by 7 bases and J by 1 base, leaving 17 bases between them. The CDR3 spells CASTPGELRSYNEQFF. CDR3 in DNA: TGTGCCAGCACCCCGGGTGAGCTTCGTTCCTACAATGAGCAGTTCTTC.

This clonotype was counted between two and nine times. The V and J genes are TRBV5-4 and TRBJ2-3; 9 bases are a match to TRBD2. V dropped 0 bases and J dropped 6; count of bases not matched to a gene: 8. Germline CDR1 SGHNT, CDR2 YYREEE (reference sequence). The CDR3 extends over 16 amino acids. DNA of the CDR3: TGTGCCAGCAGCTTGGCGGCGGGAGGGCCAAGGGATACGCAGTATTTT. Its translation is CASSLAAGGPRDTQYF.

This clonotype is judged medium-sized. The V and J genes are TRBV29-1 and TRBJ2-3; 12 bases agree with TRBD2. In germline, CDR1 is SQVTM, CDR2 ANQGSEA. The CDR3 extends over 16 amino acids. Germline trimming cut 1 base from V and 4 bases from J; bases unmatched to any gene: 6. The CDR3 region is CSVEVRLAGVADTQYF. In DNA form, the CDR3 reads TGCAGCGTTGAAGTCCGACTAGCGGGAGTAGCAGATACGCAGTATTTT.

This clonotype is labeled medium-sized. The chain has TRBV30 and TRBJ1-5; D gene uncertain. The V gene's germline CDR1 is GTSNPN and CDR2 SVGIG (reference sequence). Trimming left V 0 bases short and J 1 base short, with 4 bases between. This CDR3 comprises 13 residues. The CDR3 protein is CAWSVESNQPQHF. The CDR3 DNA reads as TGTGCCTGGAGTGTAGAAAGCAATCAGCCCCAGCATTTT.

The V gene is TRBV3-1, the J gene TRBJ1-6; D possibly corresponds to TRBD1 (6 bases). In germline, CDR1 is LGHDT, CDR2 YNNKEL (reference sequence). Trimming left V 7 bases short and J 9 bases short, with 16 bases between. This CDR3 is 14 amino acids long. CDR3 DNA sequence: TGTGCCAGCACCCGGGGGGCGCTGGCTTCACCCCTCCACTTT. It codes for CASTRGALASPLHF.

This clonotype occurred a few times. This chain links TRBV30 with TRBJ2-5; unclear D gene. The CDR3 runs to 15 residues. Deletions cut 3 bases from V and 4 bases from J, with 18 bases between. The V gene's germline CDR1 is GTSNPN and CDR2 SVGIG (reference sequence). The CDR3 sequence: CAWSTGPKGSETQYF. In nucleotides, the CDR3 is TGTGCCTGGAGCACCGGGCCCAAAGGCTCAGAGACCCAGTACTTC.

Sample share makes this clonotype medium-sized. The CDR3: CATSRPSRGDTEAFF. The DNA for the CDR3 is TGTGCCACCAGCAGACCATCGAGGGGGGACACTGAAGCTTTCTTT. The genes are TRBV15 and TRBJ1-1; the D gene is possibly TRBD1 (6 bases). Germline V gene sequence: CDR1 LNHNV, CDR2 YYDKDF (reference sequence). The CDR3 totals 15 residues. V dropped 2 bases and J dropped 3 bases, with 13 bases sitting between them.

This clonotype was recorded at least ten times. Here the CDR3 DNA reads TGCAGTGCTAGAGATCTAAACCTGTCCCCGAATGGAGCAGATACGCAGTATTTT. Its translation is CSARDLNLSPNGADTQYF. The V call is TRBV20-1, the J call TRBJ2-3; D is unresolved. The V end lost 0 bases, the J end lost 4 bases, and 23 bases lay between the germline ends. Germline V gives CDR1 DFQATT, CDR2 SNEGSKA (reference sequence). This CDR3 contains 18 residues.

This clonotype counts as medium-sized. The chain links TRBV10-3 to TRBJ1-1; TRBD1 aligns across 10 bases. The germline V gene encodes CDR1 ENHRY and CDR2 SYGVKD. The CDR3 length is 13 residues. With V trimmed by 10 bases and J by 0 bases, 2 bases remained unmatched. The CDR3 nucleotides read TGTGCCACCGGACAGGGGGTGAACACTGAAGCTTTCTTT. As protein: CATGQGVNTEAFF.

By proportion, this clonotype is medium-sized. The rearrangement links TRBV28 to TRBJ1-2; the D gene is possibly TRBD1 (6 bases). The germline CDR1 and CDR2 sequences are MDHEN and SYDVKM. This CDR3 is 14 amino acids long. V was cut by 3 bases and J by 4 bases, with 12 bases left in between. CDR3 residues: CASSFAGTSYGYTF. The CDR3 DNA follows: TGTGCCAGCAGTTTCGCCGGGACATCCTATGGCTACACCTTC.

By share, this clonotype ranks as medium-sized. The V and J genes are TRBV24-1 and TRBJ1-5, with TRBD1 identical over 8 bases. The J segment lost 0 bases and the V segment lost 2 bases, leaving 14 bases of the junction unmatched. Germline CDR1 reads KGHDR; CDR2 reads SFDVKD. The length of the CDR3 is 20 residues. CDR3 sequence: CATSDWFGRGLYSSNQPQHF. Here the CDR3 DNA reads TGTGCCACCAGTGATTGGTTTGGCAGGGGGCTATATTCTAGCAATCAGCCCCAGCATTTT.

The chain recombines TRBV11-3 with TRBJ1-1; possible D gene TRBD1, 5 bases. V lost 5 bases and J 1 base, leaving 8 bases between the germline ends. The CDR3 spans 13 residues. Germline V gives CDR1 SGHNT, CDR2 YENEEA. CDR3 residues: CASSPGQNTEAFF. The CDR3 DNA reads as TGTGCCAGCAGCCCAGGACAGAACACTGAAGCTTTCTTT.

This clonotype rates as medium-sized. The V gene is TRBV10-3, the J gene TRBJ1-1; no reliable D call. The CDR3 runs to 11 residues. Germline V lookup: CDR1 ENHRY, CDR2 SYGVKD. Trimming cost V 7 bases and J 4 bases, with 7 bases left between them. CDR3 in DNA: TGTGCCATCACGAGTGGCACTGAAGCTTTCTTT. Residues: CAITSGTEAFF.

Within the sample, this clonotype is medium-sized. CDR3 nucleotide sequence: TGTGCCAGCAGTGGCGGGAGTTCCTACAATGAGCAGTTCTTC. This gives the protein CASSGGSSYNEQFF. The chain carries TRBV6-1 and TRBJ2-1; 7 positions match TRBD2. CDR1 and CDR2 (germline): MNHNS, SASEGT. The junction had 1 base not matched to a gene; V was cut back by 4 bases and J by 1 base. This CDR3 region has 14 residues.

The chain combines TRBV7-9 with TRBJ2-3; D is undetermined. The CDR3 is made up of 11 amino acids. The germline V gene encodes CDR1 SEHNR and CDR2 FQNEAQ (reference sequence). Trimming took 5 bases from V and 2 from J, leaving 2 bases between them. CDR3 sequence (DNA): TGTGCCAGCAGCGCCACAGATACGCAGTATTTT. It encodes CASSATDTQYF.

This clonotype has a handful of counts. The chain links TRBV5-6 to TRBJ2-3, with D unclear. V gave up 0 bases and J gave up 1 base, with 9 bases separating them. From germline, CDR1 is SGHDT and CDR2 YYEEEE. The CDR3 length is 15 residues. CDR3 coding DNA: TGTGCCAGCAGCTTGGAACTAACCGGCACAGATACGCAGTATTTT. It encodes CASSLELTGTDTQYF.

There are a few counts of this clonotype. The chain has TRBV5-1 and TRBJ1-6; D gene uncertain. The CDR3 length is 17 residues. Germline loops: CDR1 SGHRS, CDR2 YFSETQ. Trimming pared 2 bases from V and 8 bases from J, leaving 20 bases between. The CDR3 here is CASSFVAGPLIDSPLHF. The CDR3 DNA reads as TGCGCCAGCAGCTTCGTCGCCGGGCCGCTGATAGATTCACCCCTCCACTTT.

This clonotype was seen only a few times. The chain uses TRBV25-1 and TRBJ1-2, with TRBD1 matching over 9 bases. CDR1 is MGHDK and CDR2 is SYGVNS in the germline V gene. Trimming at V came to 4 bases and at J to 7 bases, leaving 19 bases not matched to a gene. This CDR3 has 18 residues. DNA of the CDR3: TGTGCCAGCAGTGGGCCTTTCAATAGTAACAGGGGGCACAGTGGCTACACCTTC. This encodes CASSGPFNSNRGHSGYTF.

This clonotype was seen a few times. The V call is TRBV5-6, the J call TRBJ2-5, with 8 bases lining up with TRBD2. This CDR3 is 16 amino acids long. J gave up 5 bases and V 4 bases, and 13 bases lay outside the gene matches. Germline CDR1 SGHDT, CDR2 YYEEEE. DNA for the CDR3: TGTGCCAGCAGCCGATCGGGGGGGGCCCCTCGGGAGACCCAGTACTTC. Amino acids: CASSRSGGAPRETQYF.

This clonotype occurred a few times. The chain uses TRBV19 and TRBJ2-1, with 10 bases aligning to TRBD1. Germline V CDR1 and CDR2: LNHDA, SQIVND (reference sequence). J was trimmed by 4 bases and V by 4 bases; bases with no gene match: 10. This CDR3 is built from 17 residues. The CDR3 DNA sequence: TGTGCCAGTAGTAAGGCTTTCTGGGGACAGGGGTACAATGAGCAGTTCTTC. Its translation: CASSKAFWGQGYNEQFF.

This clonotype was seen only a few times. The V and J genes are TRBV7-9 and TRBJ2-3; 11 nucleotides line up with TRBD1. V lost 5 bases, J lost 4 bases, and 2 bases stayed unmatched. This CDR3 region has 14 residues. Germline V lookup: CDR1 SEHNR, CDR2 FQNEAQ (reference sequence). The CDR3 DNA sequence: TGTGCCAGCAGCCGGACAGGGGGCGCAGATACGCAGTATTTT. Amino acid sequence: CASSRTGGADTQYF.

Concerning this clonotype: This may be a read error: a much more frequent sequence differs by one nucleotide. The V and J genes are TRBV6-1 and TRBJ1-3, with no clear D. V lost 7 bases to trimming and J lost 0 bases, with 16 bases between them. The CDR3 is made up of 16 amino acids. Germline V gives CDR1 MNHNS, CDR2 SASEGT. The CDR3 protein is CASINRRQSSGNTIYF. Here the CDR3 DNA reads TGTGCCAGCATTAACCGTAGGCAGAGCTCTGGAAACACCATATATTTT.

By sample fraction, this clonotype is medium-sized (0.01 to 0.1%). V is TRBV6-1 and J is TRBJ1-6; 7 bases line up with TRBD1. Germline V CDR1 and CDR2: MNHNS, SASEGT. The CDR3 loop spans 14 amino acids. V was clipped by 7 bases and J by 6 bases; unmatched bases: 6. The CDR3, as DNA: TGTGCCAGCACCCGACAGGGCCCTAATTCACCCCTCCACTTT. Translated: CASTRQGPNSPLHF.

The count of this clonotype is one. The J gene is TRBJ2-1, the V gene TRBV7-9; the match to TRBD2 covers 13 bases. The CDR3 length is 18 residues. The germline CDR1 and CDR2 sequences are SEHNR and FQNEAQ (reference sequence). V lost 5 bases, J lost 7 bases, and 14 bases stayed unmatched. Written as DNA, the CDR3 is TGTGCCAGCAGCACACACCTTAGGACTAGCGGGAGTGTGAATGAGCAGTTCTTC. Translation: CASSTHLRTSGSVNEQFF.

Sample share makes this clonotype medium-sized. The chain couples TRBV6-6 to TRBJ1-2; 9 bases are shared with TRBD1. Germline V gene lookup returns CDR1 MNHNY and CDR2 SVGAGI (reference sequence). The CDR3 runs 14 residues. J gave up 7 bases and V 5 bases, and 8 bases lay outside the gene matches. DNA for the CDR3: TGTGCCAGCAGTGACACAGGGGGCTGGTTTGGCTACACCTTC. This sequence encodes CASSDTGGWFGYTF.

This chain joins TRBV6-1 and TRBJ2-1, with a possible D match to TRBD1 (5 bases). V gave up 5 bases and J gave up 6 bases, with 14 bases separating them. CDR3 length: 14 amino acids. Germline assignment: CDR1 MNHNS and CDR2 SASEGT. The chain's CDR3 is CASSYLSRGNEQFF. CDR3 bases: TGTGCCAGCAGTTATTTATCTAGGGGCAATGAGCAGTTCTTC.

This clonotype has a single count. A clone one base away is much larger, so this may be a read error. CDR3 in amino acids: CASSTPLKETNEKLFF. CDR3 coding DNA: TGTGCCAGCAGTACACCCCTCAAGGAAACTAATGAAAAACTGTTTTTT. J is TRBJ1-4 and V is TRBV6-1; D unresolved. V shed 5 bases and J shed 1 base, with 14 bases lying between them. The length of the CDR3 is 16 residues. The germline V gene has CDR1 MNHNS and CDR2 SASEGT.

As concerns this clonotype: A much larger clone lies one base from this, so it may be a read error. The CDR3 sequence is CATGTSGGAGNERFF. The CDR3 DNA is TGTGCCACAGGGACTAGCGGGGGGGCCGGCAATGAGCGGTTCTTC. The rearrangement links TRBV10-3 to TRBJ2-1; 16 bases match TRBD2. Germline V gives CDR1 ENHRY, CDR2 SYGVKD. The CDR3 extends over 15 amino acids.

This clonotype was seen only a few times. The rearrangement links TRBV28 to TRBJ2-1; 11 bases match TRBD2. Germline V lookup: CDR1 MDHEN, CDR2 SYDVKM. CDR3 length: 16 amino acids. V shed 7 bases and J 3 bases; nucleotides not matched to a gene: 8. CDR3 protein: CASKLAGEILYNEQFF. For the CDR3, the DNA is TGTGCCAGCAAACTAGCGGGAGAGATTCTCTACAATGAGCAGTTCTTC.

J is TRBJ2-5 and V is TRBV14; D may be TRBD1 or TRBD2 (5 bases each). Trimming cost V 0 bases and J 4 bases, with 15 bases left between them. Germline V gene data show CDR1 as SGHDN and CDR2 as FVKESK. This CDR3 spans 16 amino acids. In DNA form, the CDR3 reads TGTGCCAGCAGCCAAGAACTCACAGGAGGAATAGAGACCCAGTACTTC. It yields the protein CASSQELTGGIETQYF.